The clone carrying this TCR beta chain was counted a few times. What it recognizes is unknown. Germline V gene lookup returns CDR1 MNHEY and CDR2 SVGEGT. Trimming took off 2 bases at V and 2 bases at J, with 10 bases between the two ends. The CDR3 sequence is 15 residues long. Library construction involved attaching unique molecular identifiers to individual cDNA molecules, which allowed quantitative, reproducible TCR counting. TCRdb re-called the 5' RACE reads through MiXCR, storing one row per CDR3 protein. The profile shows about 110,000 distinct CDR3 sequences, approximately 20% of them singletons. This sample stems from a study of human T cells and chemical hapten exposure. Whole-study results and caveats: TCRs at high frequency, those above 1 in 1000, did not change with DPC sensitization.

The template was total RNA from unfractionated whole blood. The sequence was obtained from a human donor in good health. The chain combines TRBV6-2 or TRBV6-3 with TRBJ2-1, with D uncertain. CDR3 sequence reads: CASSYPQPAYNEQFF. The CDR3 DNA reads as TGTGCCAGCAGTTACCCCCAGCCGGCCTACAATGAGCAGTTCTTC.